There are many counts of the clone carrying this T cell receptor (beta chain). The antigen is undetermined. RNA served as the template for amplifying TCR beta CDR3 regions. Amplification began with first-round RT-PCR using HTBI primers, then second-round multiplex PCR was performed. A single record per CDR3 protein comes from TCRdb applying MiXCR to the multiplex PCR reads. The sample consists of nearly 400,000 distinct CDR3 sequences, 15% to 20% of them appearing once. This entry belongs to a study of Graves' ophthalmopathy and Graves' hyperthyroidism. Regarding the study as a whole: At about 69% sensitivity and approximately 72% specificity, the model predicted progression of the ophthalmopathy.

CDR3 size: 9 residues. Germline V lookup: CDR1 SQVTM, CDR2 ANQGSEA. Exclusion covered patients with other autoimmune diseases or uncontrolled infections (as well as pregnancy or lactation). Orbital computed tomography, thyroid ultrasound, TRAb, serum thyroxine and clinical symptoms formed the basis of diagnosis. The source of this sequence is a woman in her late teens or twenties with Graves' ophthalmopathy. The specimen was peripheral blood. The V call is TRBV29-1, the J call TRBJ2-2; D remains ambiguous. The DNA of the CDR3 is TGCACGCGAACCGGGGAGCTGTTTTTT. Its translation: CTRTGELFF.